Listed here is a single T cell receptor beta chain. Its antigen has not been determined. An end of the junction does not agree with germline; a read error may underlie this. The germline V gene encodes CDR1 SGHDT and CDR2 YYEEEE. Including cysteine and phenylalanine, the CDR3 has 16 amino acids. The only DNA kept is the CDR3, 48 bases in frame from the first base. The donors were about 40 Caucasian individuals from Russia, aged about 6 to 100 years, who were systemically healthy. Each donor gave ten milliliters of peripheral blood, drawn into EDTA-treated Vacutainer tubes. PBMCs were isolated by Ficoll-Paque density-gradient centrifugation, with at least 6 million obtained per sample. Trizol reagent was used to extract total RNA from the PBMCs, yielding at least 6 micrograms per sample. Naive CD45RAhigh/CD27high T cell percentages were measured by flow cytometry on a PBMC aliquot from every donor. Libraries were built with 5' RACE. Sequencing was carried out with an Illumina HiSeq 2500. A second PCR of about 6 to 11 cycles was performed with a sample-barcoded 5' primer and a J-beta primer mix. A unique molecular identifier was introduced onto each TCR beta cDNA molecule by a template-switch 5' adaptor carrying 12 random nucleotides. At least 2.5 million CDR3-containing paired-end reads were obtained from each sample. First-strand cDNA synthesis was performed from all RNA using the Mint cDNA synthesis kit, with priming by a TRBC-specific oligonucleotide. After uracil-DNA glycosylase treatment, a first 18-cycle PCR used universal primers M1SS and BC2_uni_R on all cDNA. Turning to the authors' computational methods: For normalization, 1 million high-quality reads, each with a distinct molecular identifier, were randomly selected from each sample. Reads sharing molecular identifiers were discarded rather than binned into consensus sequences. CDR3 identification, clonotype clustering and error correction used MiTCR with a Q25 quality threshold and the strictest error-elimination algorithm. A nonparametric unseen species model using Euler transformation provided a lower-bound estimate of total TCR beta diversity. TCRdb reprocessed the public reads (quality trimming at Q25 with fastp, clone calling with MiXCR) and kept in-frame beta chains. Merged by CDR3 protein, the rows form single entries marked with the most common genes and DNA. The V and J calls and clone size are TCRdb's, not the authors'. Within this sample are around 790,000 distinct CDR3 sequences, with around 45% of them counted one time only. The biggest ten clones account for roughly a fifth of the sample.

This sample is part of a study of blood T cells in healthy people across ages (dated by TCRdb to between 2015 and 2016). At the level of the whole study: In model experiments, template switching captured roughly one uniquely barcoded TCR beta cDNA molecule for every two T cells. To track age-related changes in TCR beta repertoire diversity, the study relied on deep sequencing normalized with unique cDNA molecular identifiers. Donors of different ages were randomly distributed across sequencing lanes to avoid experimental bias. The donors were split into four age groups: young (average about 16 years), middle-aged (roughly 39), aged (about 56) and long-lived (roughly 80). The study analyzed two additional independent replicas of 1 million unique cDNA reads from the same blood draw for two donors, one aged 18 to 29 and one aged 80 or older. Points the paper makes about the study in general: Estimates of total diversity based on one million sequenced T cells were regarded as lower bounds and as underestimates. Compared with the aged group, the long-lived group had more naive CD4+ T cells, fewer expanded clones and increased TCR diversity, a pattern suggesting age selection. Observed TCR beta diversity correlated strongly with the percentage of naive T cells measured by flow cytometry. Observed TCR beta diversity per million T cells fell roughly linearly with age, and a significant reduction was already apparent by age roughly 40. Donor CMV infection status was unknown, potentially confounding age-related changes in expanded clonotypes. Conclusive comparison of naive and antigen-experienced compartments was prevented by the profiling of bulk unsorted PBMCs.

The sequence was collected from a man aged 60 to 75 in good health. The V gene is TRBV5-6 and the J gene is TRBJ2-1, with the D call tentatively TRBD1 or TRBD2, each fitting 5 bases. The sample comprised blood. The CDR3 region has the sequence CASSPDRDPKGNDQFF. The DNA sequence is TGTGCCAGCAGCCCCGACCGGGACCCCAAAGGGAATGATCAGTTCTTC.